These 6 T cell receptor beta chains were all obtained from the same sample, sequenced in a study of T cells expressing NK-cell markers (dated by TCRdb to the early 2020s). Library preparation was by 5' RACE. The instrument was an Illumina HiSeq 2000. Based on TCRdb reprocessing of the reads, there is one entry per CDR3 protein sequence, and DNA is missing. The table for this sample records hundreds of thousands of distinct CDR3 sequences. The leading ten clones occupy 4% to 6.5% of the sample. Specimen: blood T cells: a sorted CD56 or NKG2C T cell subset, CD4+ or CD8+ T cells, or bulk PBMC T cells (not recorded which). These receptors all stem from a man aged 18-75 years in good health.

The chain employs TRBV10-2 and TRBJ2-1. This CDR3 has 15 residues. The germline gives CDR1 WSHSY, CDR2 SAAADI. CDR3 region: CASSVGERSYNEQFF.

The gene calls are TRBV2 and TRBJ1-1; without DNA, the TCRdb call of TRBD1 cannot be checked. Germline V CDR1 and CDR2: SNHLY, FYNNEI. This CDR3 is 12 amino acids long. This chain's CDR3 is CASNGQGGEAFF.

V usage is TRBV18 and J usage is TRBJ1-2; the TRBD1 assignment by TCRdb is unverifiable without DNA. The V gene's germline CDR1 is KGHSH and CDR2 LQKENI. The CDR3 covers 14 residues. CDR3: CASSGGHGDYGYTF. Drawing the rest from reference TRBV18 and TRBJ1-2, the complete variable domain is NAGVMQNPRHLVRRRGQEARLRCSPMKGHSHVYWYRQLPEEGLKFMVYLQKENIIDESGMPKERFSAEFPKEGPSILRIQQVVRGDSAAYFCASSGGHGDYGYTFGSGTRLTVV.

The gene calls are TRBV6-5 and TRBJ1-2; TCRdb calls TRBD1, which cannot be checked without DNA. The CDR3 has 12 amino acids. Germline V gives CDR1 MNHEY, CDR2 SVGAGI. The CDR3: CASRDSFYGYTF.

The chain has TRBV20-1 and TRBJ1-1; the TCRdb D gene call, TRBD1, has no DNA to confirm it. Germline CDR1 is DFQATT and CDR2 is SNEGSKA (reference sequence). The CDR3 loop spans 11 amino acids. The CDR3 region is CRGKGGTEAFF.

The rearrangement uses TRBV6-1 and TRBJ2-1; as DNA is missing, the TRBD2 call by TCRdb cannot be tested. The germline CDR1 and CDR2 sequences are MNHNS and SASEGT. The CDR3 loop spans 18 amino acids. The CDR3 sequence is CASSQRRLAGGSYNEQFF.